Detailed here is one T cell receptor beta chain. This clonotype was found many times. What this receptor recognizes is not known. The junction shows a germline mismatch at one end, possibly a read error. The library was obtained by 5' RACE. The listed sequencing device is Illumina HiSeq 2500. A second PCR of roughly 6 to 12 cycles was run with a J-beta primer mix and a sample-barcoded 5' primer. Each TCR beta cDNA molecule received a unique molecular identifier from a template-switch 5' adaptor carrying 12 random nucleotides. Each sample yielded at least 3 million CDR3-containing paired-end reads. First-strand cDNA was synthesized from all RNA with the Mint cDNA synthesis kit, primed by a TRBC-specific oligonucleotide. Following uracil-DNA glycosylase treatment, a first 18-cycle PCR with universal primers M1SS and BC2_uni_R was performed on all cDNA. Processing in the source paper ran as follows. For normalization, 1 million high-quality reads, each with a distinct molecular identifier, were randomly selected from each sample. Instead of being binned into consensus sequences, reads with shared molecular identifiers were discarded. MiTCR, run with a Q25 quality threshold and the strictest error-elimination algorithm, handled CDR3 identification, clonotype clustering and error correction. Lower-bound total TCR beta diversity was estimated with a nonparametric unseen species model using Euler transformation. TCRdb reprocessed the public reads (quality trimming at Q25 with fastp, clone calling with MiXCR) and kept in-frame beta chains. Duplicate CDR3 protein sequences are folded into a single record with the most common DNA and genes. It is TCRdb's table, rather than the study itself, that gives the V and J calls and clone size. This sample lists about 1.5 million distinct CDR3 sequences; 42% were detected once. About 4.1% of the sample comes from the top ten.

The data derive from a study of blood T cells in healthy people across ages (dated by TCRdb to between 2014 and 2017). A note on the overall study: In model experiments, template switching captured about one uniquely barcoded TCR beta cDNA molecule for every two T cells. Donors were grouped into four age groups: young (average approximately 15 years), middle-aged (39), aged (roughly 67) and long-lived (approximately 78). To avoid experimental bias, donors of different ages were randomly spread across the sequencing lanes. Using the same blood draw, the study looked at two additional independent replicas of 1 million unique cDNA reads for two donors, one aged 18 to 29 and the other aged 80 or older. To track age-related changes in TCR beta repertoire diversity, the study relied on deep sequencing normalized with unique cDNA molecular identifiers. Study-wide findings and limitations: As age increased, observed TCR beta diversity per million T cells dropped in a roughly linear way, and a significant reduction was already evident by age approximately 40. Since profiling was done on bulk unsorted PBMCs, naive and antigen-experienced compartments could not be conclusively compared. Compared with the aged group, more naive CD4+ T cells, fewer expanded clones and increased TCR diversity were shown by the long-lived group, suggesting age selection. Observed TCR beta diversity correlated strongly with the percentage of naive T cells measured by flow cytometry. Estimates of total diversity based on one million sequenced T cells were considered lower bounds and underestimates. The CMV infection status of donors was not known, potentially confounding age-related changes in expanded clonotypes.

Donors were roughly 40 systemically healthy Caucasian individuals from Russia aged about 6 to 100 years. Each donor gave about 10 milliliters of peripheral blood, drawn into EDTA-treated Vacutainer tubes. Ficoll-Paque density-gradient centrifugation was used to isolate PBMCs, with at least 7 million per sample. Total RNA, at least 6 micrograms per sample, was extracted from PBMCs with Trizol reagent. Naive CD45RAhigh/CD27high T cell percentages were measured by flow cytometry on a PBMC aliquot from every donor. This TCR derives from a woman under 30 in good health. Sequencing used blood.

The sequence in DNA is TGTGCCAGCAGCTTAGGACAGGTGAACACTGAAGCTTTCTTT. Its protein product is CASSLGQVNTEAFF. Recombination linked TRBV5-1 to TRBJ1-1, with 7 junctional bases fitting TRBD1. CDR1 and CDR2, per the germline V gene, are SGHRS and YFSETQ. Inclusive of the bounding cysteine and phenylalanine, the CDR3 is 14 residues long. The only DNA kept is the CDR3, 42 bases in frame from the first base.